This is a list of T cell receptor beta chains from one sample in a study of T cell responses to AZD1222 COVID-19 vaccine. Generated by immunoSEQ multiplex PCR, the TCRdb table keeps only in-frame clones and is missing some. The sample has more than 110,000 clones, around nine tenths seen once. Material: peripheral blood, obtained on day 0 of AZD1222 vaccination. The receptors derive from an adult in good health. CDR3s include the opening cysteine and the closing phenylalanine or tryptophan. The D gene is left open where the match is weak. Not every row has a clone size; where given, it reads once, few, many or a size class.

size: once; J: TRBJ1-3; V: TRBV28; D: TRBD1; DNA: TGTGCCAGCAGTCGGGGACAGACCAGAAACACCATATATTTT; CDR3: CASSRGQTRNTIYF
size: once; J: TRBJ2-3; V: TRBV18; D: -; DNA: TGTGCCAGCTCACCAACGACAGGACCCATAGAGGATACGCAGTATTTT; CDR3: CASSPTTGPIEDTQYF
size: -; J: TRBJ1-2; V: TRBV15; D: TRBD1; DNA: TGTGCCACCAGCAGAGAGGGAGGACAGGGGGCTAGGTATGGCTACACCTTC; CDR3: CATSREGGQGARYGYTF
size: -; J: TRBJ1-2; V: TRBV9; D: TRBD1; DNA: TGTGCCAGCAGCGTAGACTTTACAGGGGGGAGCTATGGCTACACCTTC; CDR3: CASSVDFTGGSYGYTF
size: -; J: TRBJ2-7; V: TRBV9; D: -; DNA: TGTGCCAGCAGCGCATCCTCGAAATTATCGTCCTACGAGCAGTACTTC; CDR3: CASSASSKLSSYEQYF
size: -; J: TRBJ2-1; V: TRBV9; D: -; DNA: TGTGCCAGCAGCGTAGATGGGCAGTCCTACAATGAGCAGTTCTTC; CDR3: CASSVDGQSYNEQFF
size: -; J: TRBJ1-6; V: TRBV19; D: -; DNA: TGTGCCAGTAGCTCCGGGCCAGGGCCTAATTCACCCCTCCACTTT; CDR3: CASSSGPGPNSPLHF
size: -; J: TRBJ1-4; V: TRBV25-1; D: TRBD1; DNA: TGTGCCAGCAGCTGGGACAGTGAAAAACTGTTTTTT; CDR3: CASSWDSEKLFF
size: -; J: TRBJ1-1; V: TRBV12-3/TRBV12-4; D: -; DNA: TGTGCCAGCAGGGTGGACGGGAACACTGAAGCTTTCTTT; CDR3: CASRVDGNTEAFF
size: -; J: TRBJ2-1; V: TRBV11-2; D: -; DNA: TGTGCCAGCAGCTTATCTACGGGGCCGTCCTACAATGAGCAGTTCTTC; CDR3: CASSLSTGPSYNEQFF
size: -; J: TRBJ2-2; V: TRBV3-1/TRBV3-2; D: TRBD1; DNA: TGTGCCAGCAGCCAAGATATTATTGACAGGGGTCGGTTTAAGGACACCGGGGAGCTGTTTTTT; CDR3: CASSQDIIDRGRFKDTGELFF
size: -; J: TRBJ2-2; V: TRBV5-1; D: TRBD2; DNA: TGCGCCAGCAGCTACGGGACTAGCGGGAGCGGGGAGCTGTTTTTT; CDR3: CASSYGTSGSGELFF
size: -; J: TRBJ1-5; V: TRBV27; D: TRBD1; DNA: TGTGCCAGCAGTCGGAGGAACAGGGGATTCGGCAATCAGCCCCAGCATTTT; CDR3: CASSRRNRGFGNQPQHF
size: -; J: TRBJ2-1; V: TRBV19; D: -; DNA: TGTGCCAGTAGTGTCTCCCCCCGCCGACCCTACAATGAGCAGTTCTTC; CDR3: CASSVSPRRPYNEQFF
size: -; J: TRBJ2-1; V: TRBV6-4; D: -; DNA: TGTGCCAGCAGTGACTCAGGGTTAGCGGCGGATGAGCAGTTCTTC; CDR3: CASSDSGLAADEQFF
size: -; J: TRBJ2-5; V: TRBV7-2; D: -; DNA: TGTGCCAGCAGCTTAGGGGGAGCGCCTCAAGAGACCCAGTACTTC; CDR3: CASSLGGAPQETQYF
size: -; J: TRBJ1-5; V: TRBV4-1; D: -; DNA: TGCGCCAGCAGCCAAGATCCAAGGGGTCAGCCCCAGCATTTT; CDR3: CASSQDPRGQPQHF
size: -; J: TRBJ2-1; V: TRBV12-3/TRBV12-4; D: -; DNA: TGTGCCAGCAGGGAGACGGGAGAGCAGTTCTTC; CDR3: CASRETGEQFF
size: -; J: TRBJ2-1; V: TRBV5-4; D: TRBD2; DNA: TGTGCCAGCAGCCCGGGACTAGCGGCCAATGAGCAGTTCTTC; CDR3: CASSPGLAANEQFF
size: -; J: TRBJ1-4; V: TRBV5-5; D: -; DNA: TGTGCCAGCAGCTTGGATCGTTGGTCTAATGAAAAACTGTTTTTT; CDR3: CASSLDRWSNEKLFF
size: -; J: TRBJ1-1; V: TRBV5-4; D: -; DNA: TGTGCCAGCAGCTTGGAGGCAGCCGCGAACACTGAAGCTTTCTTT; CDR3: CASSLEAAANTEAFF
size: -; J: TRBJ1-1; V: TRBV6-4; D: -; DNA: TGTGCCACCCCCCTTAAGGGCCGAACAGGTGAAGCTTTCTTT; CDR3: CATPLKGRTGEAFF